A selection of T cell receptor beta chains follows, all from one sample in a study of T cells in tuberculosis. The protocol was immunoSEQ multiplex PCR, while the TCRdb copy is restricted to in-frame clones and leaves out a portion. The repertoire holds roughly 41,000 clones, with about 94% as singletons. What was sequenced was PBMCs. The receptors shown here come from a donor under 30 with latent tuberculosis or without tuberculosis infection. Some clones in this sample may be carry-over from other donors' samples. The CDR3 runs from the conserved cysteine through the conserved F or W.

>TRBV25-1|TRBJ2-2
CASSETGTGIIVTGELFF
>TRBV11-2|TRBJ1-2
CASSLGRDYGYTF
>TRBV28|TRBJ1-2
CASREGGDGYTF
>TRBV2|TRBJ2-5
CASRDISGQEETQYF
>TRBV25-1|TRBJ1-1
CASSELARTGGTEAFF
>TRBV21-1|TRBJ1-3
CASSTFGNGSTPRSTIYF
>TRBV5-8|TRBJ2-1
CASSFGQGDNEQFF
>TRBV11-2|TRBJ2-7
CASSPWDSGSYEQYF
>TRBV27|TRBJ1-1
CASSSFDPGTEAFF
>TRBV5-4|TRBJ1-6
CASSGGGNVRSPLHF
>TRBV4-3|TRBJ2-1
CASSHERGVYNEQFF
>TRBV19|TRBJ1-1
CASSRAGGNTEAFF
>TRBV4-1|TRBJ2-5
CASSPLAEDRGAETQYF
>TRBV18|TRBJ2-2
CASSPTGTGELFF
>TRBV7-9|TRBJ1-4
CASSPMTGSDEKLFF
>TRBV4-1|TRBJ2-5
CASSQDPREETQYF
>TRBV11-1|TRBJ2-7
CASSWAGASGEQYF
>TRBV30|TRBJ2-7
CAWRGQTRYEQYF
>TRBV7-8|TRBJ2-1
CASSLLPFSRSYNEQFF
>TRBV18|TRBJ2-7
CASSPSGTYEQYF
>TRBV6-5|TRBJ1-2
CASREAHGYTF
>TRBV19|TRBJ1-2
CATTRDRGIANYGYTF
>TRBV20-1|TRBJ2-7
CSSTGGYEQYF
>TRBV5-6|TRBJ2-5
CASSLESGAGWETQYF
>TRBV28|TRBJ2-7
CASRSGTGYYEQYF
>TRBV7-9|TRBJ1-2
CASSLALAGGYTF
>TRBV15|TRBJ2-2
CATSRDLERGGNTGELFF
>TRBV4-3|TRBJ1-2
CASSQDLGGLFYGYTF
>TRBV2|TRBJ1-2
CASSDSKYGYTF
>TRBV29-1|TRBJ2-3
CSVDPGLKVTDTQYF
>TRBV19|TRBJ2-2
CASTPRQNTGELFF
>TRBV7-9|TRBJ2-7
CASSFVRGQGSSYEQYF
>TRBV6-1|TRBJ1-1
CASSEFLAGVGVEAFF
>TRBV6-5|TRBJ1-1
CASSHSSALNTEAFF
>TRBV7-9|TRBJ1-2
CASSWPGQNGYTF
>TRBV6-5|TRBJ1-4
CASSFGQENEKLFF
>TRBV18|TRBJ1-5
CASSPFSIPTGDGNQPQHF
>TRBV14|TRBJ1-2
CASSHRGNGYTF
>TRBV4-3|TRBJ1-4
CASSQDRGAGEKLFF
>TRBV27|TRBJ2-7
CASSPAGFWQENEQYF
>TRBV7-6|TRBJ1-6
CASSLTGDRAYNSPLHF
>TRBV30|TRBJ2-2
CAWSVPGNVNTGELFF
>TRBV7-2|TRBJ2-7
CASSLAPGFYEQYF
>TRBV7-2|TRBJ2-1
CASSSAPRQGARDNEQFF
>TRBV4-3|TRBJ1-2
CASSPRTGEYGYTF
>TRBV7-2|TRBJ1-2
CASSLPKGQAYYGYTF